Shown below are 23 T cell receptor beta chains from a single sample sequenced in a study of technical replicates of blood from a few donors (dated by TCRdb to about 2017). Receptor amplification or capture employed the immunoSEQ multiplex PCR assay. The table comes from immuneACCESS by way of TCRdb, which keeps in-frame sequences with V and J called. Part of the clones is missing from these tables; in studies checked, under half for an unresolved V gene and the rest for unknown reasons. The sample yields about 69,000 clones; approximately 88% were counted once. Approximately 4.6% of the sample rests with the top ten. The sample comprised PBMCs. The receptors originated from a human donor in good health. Some clones in this sample may be carry-over from other donors' samples.

This clone was found once. The chain uses TRBV9 and TRBJ2-3; 9 bases fit TRBD2. This CDR3 contains 15 residues. Germline-derived CDR1 and CDR2 are SGDLS and YYNGEE. Trimming took 2 bases from V and 0 from J; bases not matched to a gene: 1. DNA of the CDR3: TGTGCCAGCAGCGTTACTAGCGGGAGCACAGATACGCAGTATTTT. It yields the protein CASSVTSGSTDTQYF.

The genes are TRBV27 and TRBJ1-2; no clear D. Trimming pared 2 bases from V and 4 bases from J, leaving 11 bases between. The CDR3 runs to 14 residues. Germline V gives CDR1 MNHEY, CDR2 SMNVEV (reference sequence). The CDR3 DNA reads TGTGCCAGCAGTTTAATACCGGGAAGCTATGGCTACACCTTC. It translates to CASSLIPGSYGYTF.

J is TRBJ2-3 and V is TRBV15; D may be TRBD2 (6 bases). The CDR3 has 16 residues. V lost 0 bases, J lost 4 bases, and 14 bases lay in between. Germline values: CDR1 LNHNV, CDR2 YYDKDF (reference sequence). In DNA form, the CDR3 reads TGTGCCACCAGCAGAGATCCGGGCAGGGAGGCAGATACGCAGTATTTT. This sequence encodes CATSRDPGREADTQYF.

The rearrangement joins TRBV6-1 to TRBJ2-3; 7 positions match TRBD1. CDR3 size: 17 residues. The germline V gene encodes CDR1 MNHNS and CDR2 SASEGT. After removal of 4 bases from V and 3 bases from J, the junction contained 13 bases not matched to a gene. The CDR3 spells CASSVAVGTATTDTQYF. In DNA, the CDR3 is TGTGCCAGCAGTGTCGCTGTGGGGACAGCAACTACAGATACGCAGTATTTT.

This clone appeared once. The gene calls are TRBV12-5 and TRBJ2-5, with 9 bases matching TRBD2. The CDR3 sequence is 17 residues long. The V segment lost 7 bases and the J segment 4 bases; nucleotides outside the gene matches: 16. The germline CDR1 and CDR2 sequences are LGHNT and FRNRAP. The CDR3 DNA sequence: TGTGCTAGTGCCCCCGGATGGGGTAGCGGGGGTTTAGAGACCCAGTACTTC. Amino acid sequence: CASAPGWGSGGLETQYF. The variable domain in full, completed from reference TRBV12-5 and TRBJ2-5, reads DARVTQTPRHKVTEMGQEVTMRCQPILGHNTVFWYRQTMMQGLELLAYFRNRAPLDDSGMPKDRFSAEMPDATLATLKIQPSEPRDSAVYFCASAPGWGSGGLETQYFGPGTRLLVL.

The rearrangement links TRBV7-2 to TRBJ2-3; a possible D gene is TRBD1 (5 bases). This CDR3 has 16 amino acids. Germline V gives CDR1 SGHTA, CDR2 FQGNSA. V was pared by 1 base and J by 1 base, with 12 bases between. The CDR3 DNA reads TGTGCCAGCAGCTTAGTACCAGGGCAGGGCACAGATACGCAGTATTTT. Amino acid sequence: CASSLVPGQGTDTQYF. The full variable domain, rest sourced from reference TRBV7-2 and TRBJ2-3, is GAGVSQSPSNKVTEKGKDVELRCDPISGHTALYWYRQSLGQGLEFLIYFQGNSAPDKSGLPSDRFSAERTGGSVSTLTIQRTQQEDSAVYLCASSLVPGQGTDTQYFGPGTRLTVL.

The gene calls are TRBV10-3 and TRBJ2-7, with 7 bases that match TRBD1. This CDR3 is built from 15 residues. Germline CDR1 reads ENHRY; CDR2 reads SYGVKD. The ends lost 7 bases at V and 5 bases at J; junction bases unmatched: 14. The CDR3 loop is CAINNEGAIRNEQYF. The CDR3 DNA follows: TGTGCCATCAACAACGAGGGGGCTATCCGGAACGAGCAGTACTTC.

V is TRBV4-2 and J is TRBJ2-2; possible D gene TRBD2, 5 bases. Trimming removed 0 bases from V and 2 bases from J, with 13 bases in between. The CDR3 is 17 amino acids. The V gene's germline CDR1 is LGHNA and CDR2 YNFKEQ. Here the CDR3 DNA reads TGTGCCAGCAGCCAAGACAACCAGCGGATAAACACCGGGGAGCTGTTTTTT. This gives the protein CASSQDNQRINTGELFF.

The rearrangement uses TRBV9 and TRBJ1-1, with D unresolved. The CDR3 has 13 amino acids. The germline V and J ends were trimmed by 0 bases and 1 base, with 4 bases remaining between them. Germline loops: CDR1 SGDLS, CDR2 YYNGEE. In DNA form, the CDR3 reads TGTGCCAGCAGCGTAGAACAGAACACTGAAGCTTTCTTT. This translates into CASSVEQNTEAFF. Supplemented by reference TRBV9 and TRBJ1-1, the full variable domain reads DSGVTQTPKHLITATGQRVTLRCSPRSGDLSVYWYQQSLDQGLQFLIQYYNGEERAKGNILERFSAQQFPDLHSELNLSSLELGDSALYFCASSVEQNTEAFFGQGTRLTVV.

In this sample, this clone turned up a few times. CDR3 nucleotide sequence: TGTGCCAGCAGCCAGGACAGGACGAGGGGCTACACCTTC. It translates to CASSQDRTRGYTF. The V call is TRBV6-5, the J call TRBJ1-2, with 7 nucleotides matching TRBD1. V shed 6 bases and J 8 bases; nucleotides not matched to a gene: 9. The CDR3 is 13 residues long. Germline lookup yields CDR1 MNHEY and CDR2 SVGAGI.

V usage is TRBV7-9 and J usage is TRBJ2-2; possibly TRBD1 for D (6 bases). Trimming left V 4 bases short and J 6 bases short, with 9 bases between. The CDR3 has 13 residues. Germline V lookup: CDR1 SEHNR, CDR2 FQNEAQ (reference sequence). CDR3 in DNA: TGTGCCAGCAGCTCTCACAGGGCCGGGGAGCTGTTTTTT. Amino acids: CASSSHRAGELFF.

CDR3 sequence reads: CASSPQWRVNTEAFF. The CDR3, as DNA: TGTGCCAGCAGTCCCCAGTGGAGAGTGAACACTGAAGCTTTCTTT. This chain uses TRBV6-5 with TRBJ1-1; D call uncertain. CDR1 is MNHEY, CDR2 SVGAGI, per germline. The CDR3 has 15 residues. V was trimmed by 5 bases and J by 0 bases, leaving 13 bases between them.

The chain uses TRBV2 and TRBJ1-5; D remains unclear. The ends were cut back, 2 bases at V and 2 bases at J, with 10 bases in the middle. CDR1 and CDR2 from the germline V gene are SNHLY and FYNNEI. The CDR3 is made up of 15 amino acids. CDR3 nucleotides: TGTGCCAGCAGTGAACGGGGTTACGGCAATCAGCCCCAGCATTTT. Its translation: CASSERGYGNQPQHF.

Only one count was recorded for this clone. The gene calls are TRBV2 and TRBJ2-7; 13 bases line up with TRBD2. The CDR3 is 14 residues long. With 7 bases clipped from V and 4 bases from J, the junction kept 4 bases outside the gene matches. Germline CDR1 reads SNHLY; CDR2 reads FYNNEI. The CDR3 sequence is CASKSGLAGYEQYF. CDR3 coding DNA: TGTGCCAGCAAATCGGGACTAGCGGGGTACGAGCAGTACTTC.

CDR3 in DNA: TGTGCCAGCAGCCAGGGCGACAGGGTGGCCGGGGAGCTGTTTTTT. Its translation: CASSQGDRVAGELFF. This chain links TRBV5-4 with TRBJ2-2; the match to TRBD1 covers 7 bases. The V gene's germline CDR1 is SGHNT and CDR2 YYREEE (reference sequence). This CDR3 contains 15 residues. J was trimmed by 6 bases and V by 4 bases; bases with no gene match: 9.

V and J are TRBV15 and TRBJ2-1; TRBD2 matches 12 bases. The CDR3 extends over 14 amino acids. Germline CDR1 is LNHNV and CDR2 is YYDKDF (reference sequence). Trimming took 6 bases from V and 9 from J; bases not matched to a gene: 6. CDR3 DNA sequence: TGTGCCACCAGACTAGCGGGAGGAGATACTGAGCAGTTCTTC. It yields the protein CATRLAGGDTEQFF.

The rearrangement links TRBV7-3 to TRBJ2-3; 8 bases are shared with TRBD2. CDR1 and CDR2 (germline): SGHTA, FQGTGA. This CDR3 has 16 residues. The V and J ends lost 5 bases and 2 bases, in that order; junction bases with no gene match: 9. The CDR3 DNA reads TGTGCCAGCAGCATCCGAGTAGCGGGAAACACAGATACGCAGTATTTT. Translated: CASSIRVAGNTDTQYF.

V usage is TRBV5-6 and J usage is TRBJ2-7; weak D call: TRBD1 (6 bases). The germline gives CDR1 SGHDT, CDR2 YYEEEE. V was shortened by 7 bases and J by 3 bases, with 17 bases between the two germline ends. The CDR3 totals 14 residues. In DNA form, the CDR3 reads TGTGCCAGCGCTCAATTAGGGGGAAACTACGAGCAGTACTTC. Its protein product is CASAQLGGNYEQYF. Complete variable domain (other parts from reference TRBV5-6 and TRBJ2-7): DAGVTQSPTHLIKTRGQQVTLRCSPKSGHDTVSWYQQALGQGPQFIFQYYEEEERQRGNFPDRFSGHQFPNYSSELNVNALLLGDSALYLCASAQLGGNYEQYFGPGTRLTVT.

The chain has TRBV4-2 and TRBJ2-7, with TRBD2 as a possible D gene (5 bases). CDR3 length: 15 residues. Trimming pared 0 bases from V and 0 bases from J, leaving 9 bases between. CDR1 and CDR2 (germline): LGHNA, YNFKEQ. The CDR3 region has the DNA TGTGCCAGCAGCCAAGATAGCGACCGCTCCTACGAGCAGTACTTC. It codes for CASSQDSDRSYEQYF.

Only one count was recorded for this clone. CDR3 nucleotides: TGTGCCAGCAGCTCTAATGTAGCGGGCTACGAGCAGTACTTC. Translation: CASSSNVAGYEQYF. V usage is TRBV7-2 and J usage is TRBJ2-7, with 7 nucleotides matching TRBD2. The CDR3 consists of 14 residues. Germline V gene sequence: CDR1 SGHTA, CDR2 FQGNSA. After removal of 4 bases from V and 3 bases from J, the junction contained 6 bases not matched to a gene.

The chain is built from TRBV5-6 and TRBJ2-6; 10 bases fit TRBD1. This CDR3 has 15 residues. Germline assignment: CDR1 SGHDT and CDR2 YYEEEE. Trimming removed 9 bases from V and 4 bases from J; junction bases left unmatched: 7. CDR3 in amino acids: CATWTGGRGANVLTF. The CDR3 DNA is TGTGCCACTTGGACAGGGGGGAGGGGGGCCAACGTCCTGACTTTC.

V gene TRBV6-4 combines with J gene TRBJ2-3; 8 bases fit TRBD1. In germline, CDR1 is MRHNA, CDR2 SNTAGT. This CDR3 comprises 14 residues. Germline trimming cut 6 bases from V and 1 base from J; bases unmatched to any gene: 3. DNA of the CDR3: TGTGCCAGCAGCTTGACAGGGGGCACAGATACGCAGTATTTT. It yields the protein CASSLTGGTDTQYF.

The gene calls are TRBV10-3 and TRBJ1-3; D gene ambiguous. V lost 3 bases and J lost 4, with 4 bases in between. Germline CDR1 is ENHRY and CDR2 is SYGVKD. CDR3 length: 12 residues. The CDR3 DNA reads as TGTGCCATCAGTGACAGGGGAAACACCATATATTTT. Its protein is CAISDRGNTIYF.